The 20 T cell receptor beta chains below were found in one sample sequenced in a study of T cell responses to AZD1222 COVID-19 vaccine. The data were produced by immunoSEQ multiplex PCR, yet TCRdb's version contains in-frame clones alone and is incomplete. Of 130,000 to 150,000 clones listed, about nine tenths were seen once; the top ten hold more than 3%. The sample consisted of peripheral blood, taken on day 0 of AZD1222 vaccination. Receptors originate from an adult in good health.

The chain carries TRBV7-2 and TRBJ1-2; D perhaps matches TRBD1 (5 bases). V was clipped by 1 base and J by 7 bases, with 22 bases between them. Germline CDR1 SGHTA, CDR2 FQGNSA. CDR3 length: 17 amino acids. This CDR3 is CASSLVVGPGGLSGYTF. CDR3 sequence (DNA): TGTGCCAGCAGCTTAGTTGTGGGGCCGGGTGGGCTCAGTGGCTACACCTTC.

This chain connects TRBV6-1 to TRBJ2-2; D unresolved. Trimming left V 2 bases short and J 0 bases short, with 4 bases between. Germline CDR1 reads MNHNS; CDR2 reads SASEGT. This CDR3 comprises 14 residues. The CDR3 nucleotides are TGTGCCAGCAGTGAAATAACGAACACCGGGGAGCTGTTTTTT. It encodes CASSEITNTGELFF.

CDR3 DNA: TGTGCCACTGGAACTATCGTGGGGAATGAGCAGTTCTTC. This gives the protein CATGTIVGNEQFF. This rearrangement joins TRBV6-5 to TRBJ2-1, with D unresolved. This CDR3 has 13 residues. CDR1 is MNHEY and CDR2 is SVGAGI in the germline V gene. The V and J ends lost 10 bases and 7 bases respectively, with 17 bases between them.

The chain joins TRBV12-3 or TRBV12-4 to TRBJ2-5; a possible D gene is TRBD2 (5 bases). Trimming stripped 2 bases from V and 2 bases from J, with 6 bases between. The CDR3 is 13 residues long. CDR3 sequence reads: CASSLRDQETQYF. The DNA of the CDR3 is TGTGCCAGCAGTTTACGGGATCAAGAGACCCAGTACTTC.

V gene TRBV7-2 combines with J gene TRBJ2-7; 7 bases align to TRBD1. Trimming cost V 4 bases and J 3 bases; bases outside gene matches: 9. The CDR3 is 15 residues long. Germline values: CDR1 SGHTA, CDR2 FQGNSA. CDR3 nucleotide sequence: TGTGCCAGCAGCTCACGACAGGGTTTTAACTACGAGCAGTACTTC. Encoded protein: CASSSRQGFNYEQYF.

The gene calls are TRBV4-2 and TRBJ2-7; maybe TRBD2 (6 bases). Trimming took off 2 bases at V and 1 base at J, with 18 bases between the two ends. This CDR3 spans 17 amino acids. The germline CDR1 and CDR2 sequences are LGHNA and YNFKEQ. CDR3: CASSQTAGTQVSYEQYF. CDR3 coding DNA: TGTGCCAGCAGCCAAACCGCCGGGACTCAAGTATCCTACGAGCAGTACTTC.

In DNA, the CDR3 is TGTGCCAGAAGCCTGGAAGCGGCTTCTGGAAACACCATATATTTT. Amino acids: CARSLEAASGNTIYF. The rearrangement uses TRBV5-3 and TRBJ1-3; D unclear. Being an ORF, TRBV5-3 has a function that is uncertain. There are 15 residues in the CDR3. V lost 4 bases and J 1 base, leaving 12 bases between the germline ends.

The chain recombines TRBV12-3 or TRBV12-4 with TRBJ2-7; TRBD1 is a possible D gene (5 bases). Trimming took 6 bases from V and 6 from J, leaving 9 bases between them. CDR3 length equals 11 residues. As DNA, the CDR3 is TGTGCCAGCAGAGGGGTGCGCGAGCAGTACTTC. Protein sequence: CASRGVREQYF.

The chain carries TRBV9 and TRBJ1-4; D gene uncertain. Trimming removed 3 bases at V and 8 bases at J, with 11 bases between. Germline V gene lookup returns CDR1 SGDLS and CDR2 YYNGEE. The length of the CDR3 is 13 residues. CDR3 sequence (DNA): TGTGCCAGCAGCGACCACCCGAGGGAAAAACTGTTTTTT. As protein: CASSDHPREKLFF.

The rearrangement joins TRBV7-9 to TRBJ2-2; D unclear. Germline CDR1 reads SEHNR; CDR2 reads FQNEAQ (reference sequence). V lost 3 bases to trimming and J lost 4 bases, with 12 bases between them. The CDR3 has 15 amino acids. In DNA, the CDR3 is TGTGCCAGCAGCTTGCCAGCAGGAGCCACCGGGGAGCTGTTTTTT. It encodes CASSLPAGATGELFF.

The chain recombines TRBV6-6 with TRBJ2-7, with 10 bases identical to TRBD1. V shed 0 bases and J 12 bases; nucleotides not matched to a gene: 8. The CDR3 sequence is 14 residues long. Germline values: CDR1 MNHNY, CDR2 SVGAGI (reference sequence). CDR3 sequence: CASSYSTGTGAGYF. The CDR3 nucleotides are TGTGCCAGCAGTTACTCCACCGGGACAGGGGCCGGGTACTTC.

V is TRBV30 and J is TRBJ1-5; tentatively, D is TRBD1 (5 bases). V was trimmed by 5 bases and J by 6 bases, leaving 11 bases between them. This CDR3 spans 12 amino acids. Looked up from germline, CDR1 is GTSNPN and CDR2 is SVGIG (reference sequence). CDR3 DNA sequence: TGTGCCTGGGGATGGACATCTCAGCCCCAGCATTTT. It is translated as CAWGWTSQPQHF.

This chain connects TRBV4-1 to TRBJ2-3; tentatively, D is TRBD1 or TRBD2 (5 bases each). Germline V lookup: CDR1 MGHRA, CDR2 YSYEKL. This CDR3 is 17 amino acids long. With 4 bases removed from V and 4 bases from J, the gap between germline ends came to 21 bases. CDR3 in amino acids: CASSPPPRDLRPDTQYF. CDR3 bases: TGCGCCAGCAGCCCACCGCCCCGGGACCTCCGCCCAGATACGCAGTATTTT.

The chain joins TRBV5-5 to TRBJ1-1, with 12 positions matching TRBD1. Germline CDR1 SGHKS, CDR2 YYEKEE (reference sequence). CDR3 length: 19 amino acids. With V trimmed by 4 bases and J by 1 base, 14 bases remained unmatched. This CDR3 is CASSNIGTGGIRRNTEAFF. Written as DNA, the CDR3 is TGTGCCAGCAGCAACATTGGGACAGGGGGCATCAGGAGGAACACTGAAGCTTTCTTT.

V usage is TRBV7-9 and J usage is TRBJ2-5; 9 bases are a match to TRBD1. Germline lookup yields CDR1 SEHNR and CDR2 FQNEAQ (reference sequence). V gave up 5 bases and J gave up 3 bases; unmatched junction bases: 4. The CDR3 runs to 14 residues. The CDR3 DNA is TGTGCCAGCAGCGGGACAGGGCGAGAAGAGACCCAGTACTTC. It codes for CASSGTGREETQYF.

The rearrangement uses TRBV29-1 and TRBJ1-4; no clear D. Per the germline V gene, CDR1 is SQVTM and CDR2 is ANQGSEA. This CDR3 contains 13 residues. The ends were cut back, 1 base at V and 5 bases at J, with 8 bases in the middle. The CDR3 reads CSVEVLRNEKLFF. CDR3 nucleotides: TGCAGCGTTGAAGTACTGAGAAATGAAAAACTGTTTTTT.

The gene calls are TRBV19 and TRBJ1-5, with TRBD1 matching over 9 bases. This CDR3 is 20 amino acids long. With V trimmed by 4 bases and J by 1 base, 17 bases remained unmatched. Germline V gives CDR1 LNHDA, CDR2 SQIVND (reference sequence). In DNA, the CDR3 is TGTGCCAGTAGTAGGGGACAGGGACGAAGAGCCCTGACAAGCAATCAGCCCCAGCATTTT. It encodes CASSRGQGRRALTSNQPQHF. Full variable domain (missing parts from reference TRBV19 and TRBJ1-5): DGGITQSPKYLFRKEGQNVTLSCEQNLNHDAMYWYRQDPGQGLRLIYYSQIVNDFQKGDIAEGYSVSREKKESFPLTVTSAQKNPTAFYLCASSRGQGRRALTSNQPQHFGDGTRLSIL.

The chain links TRBV5-1 to TRBJ1-3, with no clear D. Trimming pared 1 base from V and 1 base from J, leaving 9 bases between. There are 15 residues in the CDR3. Germline CDR1 SGHRS, CDR2 YFSETQ. The chain's CDR3 is CASSLMFASGNTIYF. CDR3 DNA sequence: TGCGCCAGCAGCTTGATGTTTGCATCTGGAAACACCATATATTTT.

V is TRBV11-3 and J is TRBJ1-1; D may be TRBD1 (6 bases). Trimming left V 7 bases short and J 8 bases short, with 14 bases between. Germline V gene sequence: CDR1 SGHNT, CDR2 YENEEA. The CDR3 is 12 residues long. CDR3 in amino acids: CASTGQTVEAFF. Here the CDR3 DNA reads TGTGCCAGCACCGGACAGACAGTAGAAGCTTTCTTT.

The genes are TRBV7-9 and TRBJ1-5; TRBD1 aligns across 7 bases. J was trimmed by 7 bases and V by 5 bases; bases with no gene match: 14. The CDR3 loop spans 16 amino acids. CDR1 is SEHNR and CDR2 is FQNEAQ in the germline V gene (reference sequence). CDR3 nucleotides: TGTGCCAGCAGCCCGACCGGGACAGCGGTAGGACAGCCCCAGCATTTT. Its protein product is CASSPTGTAVGQPQHF. Together with reference TRBV7-9 and TRBJ1-5, the CDR3 gives the full variable domain: DTGVSQNPRHKITKRGQNVTFRCDPISEHNRLYWYRQTLGQGPEFLTYFQNEAQLEKSRLLSDRFSAERPKGSFSTLEIQRTEQGDSAMYLCASSPTGTAVGQPQHFGDGTRLSIL.